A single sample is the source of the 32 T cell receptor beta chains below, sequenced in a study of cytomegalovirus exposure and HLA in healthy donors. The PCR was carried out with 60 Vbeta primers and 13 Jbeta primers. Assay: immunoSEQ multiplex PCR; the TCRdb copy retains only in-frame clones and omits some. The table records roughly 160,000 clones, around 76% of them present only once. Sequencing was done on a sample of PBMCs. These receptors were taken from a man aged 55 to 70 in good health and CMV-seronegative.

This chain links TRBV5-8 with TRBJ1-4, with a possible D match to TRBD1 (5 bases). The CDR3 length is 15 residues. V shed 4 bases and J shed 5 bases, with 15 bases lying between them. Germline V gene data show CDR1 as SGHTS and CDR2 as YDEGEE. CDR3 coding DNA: TGTGCCAGCAGCCGGTCATTGGGGGGGAATGAAAAACTGTTTTTT. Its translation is CASSRSLGGNEKLFF.

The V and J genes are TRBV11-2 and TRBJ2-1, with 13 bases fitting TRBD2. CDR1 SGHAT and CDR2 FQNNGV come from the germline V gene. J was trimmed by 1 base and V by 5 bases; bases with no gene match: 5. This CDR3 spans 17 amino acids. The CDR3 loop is CASSIGLAGESYNEQFF. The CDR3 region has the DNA TGTGCCAGCAGCATTGGACTAGCGGGAGAGTCCTACAATGAGCAGTTCTTC.

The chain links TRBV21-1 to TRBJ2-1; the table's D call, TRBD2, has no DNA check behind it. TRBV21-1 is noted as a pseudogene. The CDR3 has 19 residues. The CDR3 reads CASSKGSGLAGKWGNEQFF. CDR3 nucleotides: TGTGCCAGCAGCAAGGGATCGGGACTAGCGGGAAAGTGGGGCAATGAGCAGTTCTTC.

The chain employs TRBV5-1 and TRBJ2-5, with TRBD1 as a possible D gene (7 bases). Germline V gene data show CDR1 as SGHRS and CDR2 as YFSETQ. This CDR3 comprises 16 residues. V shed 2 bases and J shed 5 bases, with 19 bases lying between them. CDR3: CASSFAGQTVGETQYF. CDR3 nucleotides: TGCGCCAGCAGCTTTGCGGGACAGACCGTCGGGGAGACCCAGTACTTC.

The CDR3 region is CASSLENRNTEAFF. The CDR3 region has the DNA TGTGCCAGCAGCTTAGAGAACAGGAACACTGAAGCTTTCTTT. The rearrangement uses TRBV7-2 and TRBJ1-1, with D unresolved. This CDR3 is 14 amino acids long. Germline V gives CDR1 SGHTA, CDR2 FQGNSA. Trimming pared 1 base from V and 1 base from J, leaving 7 bases between.

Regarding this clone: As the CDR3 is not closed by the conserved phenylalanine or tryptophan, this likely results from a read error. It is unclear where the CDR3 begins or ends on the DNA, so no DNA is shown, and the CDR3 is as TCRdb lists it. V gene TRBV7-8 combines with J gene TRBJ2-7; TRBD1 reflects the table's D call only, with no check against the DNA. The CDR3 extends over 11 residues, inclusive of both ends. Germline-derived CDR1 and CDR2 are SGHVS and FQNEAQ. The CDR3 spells CASSPGQGVVL.

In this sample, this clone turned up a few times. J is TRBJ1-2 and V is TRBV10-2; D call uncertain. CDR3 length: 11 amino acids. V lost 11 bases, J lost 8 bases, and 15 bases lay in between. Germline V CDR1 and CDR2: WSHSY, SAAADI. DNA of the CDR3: TGCGCCGGCCGGGAAGGTTACGGCTACACCTTC. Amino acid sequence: CAGREGYGYTF.

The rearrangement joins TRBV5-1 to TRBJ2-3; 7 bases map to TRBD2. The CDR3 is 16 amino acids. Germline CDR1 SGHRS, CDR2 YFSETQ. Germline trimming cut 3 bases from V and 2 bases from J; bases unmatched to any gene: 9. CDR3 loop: CASSWTGGDHTDTQYF. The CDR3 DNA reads TGCGCCAGCAGCTGGACGGGAGGAGATCACACAGATACGCAGTATTTT.

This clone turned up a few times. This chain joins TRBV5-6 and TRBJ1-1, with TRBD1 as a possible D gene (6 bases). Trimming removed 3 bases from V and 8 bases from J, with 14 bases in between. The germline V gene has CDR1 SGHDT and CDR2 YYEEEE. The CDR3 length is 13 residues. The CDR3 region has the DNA TGTGCCAGCAGCTCGCTCAGGGGATTCGAAGCTTTCTTT. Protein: CASSSLRGFEAFF. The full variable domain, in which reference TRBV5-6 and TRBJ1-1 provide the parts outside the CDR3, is DAGVTQSPTHLIKTRGQQVTLRCSPKSGHDTVSWYQQALGQGPQFIFQYYEEEERQRGNFPDRFSGHQFPNYSSELNVNALLLGDSALYLCASSSLRGFEAFFGQGTRLTVV.

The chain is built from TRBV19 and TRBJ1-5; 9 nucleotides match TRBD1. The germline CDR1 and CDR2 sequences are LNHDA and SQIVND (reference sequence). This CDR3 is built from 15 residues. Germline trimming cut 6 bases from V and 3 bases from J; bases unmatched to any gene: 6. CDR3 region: CASSGGTGINQPQHF. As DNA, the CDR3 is TGTGCCAGTAGCGGGGGGACAGGGATCAATCAGCCCCAGCATTTT.

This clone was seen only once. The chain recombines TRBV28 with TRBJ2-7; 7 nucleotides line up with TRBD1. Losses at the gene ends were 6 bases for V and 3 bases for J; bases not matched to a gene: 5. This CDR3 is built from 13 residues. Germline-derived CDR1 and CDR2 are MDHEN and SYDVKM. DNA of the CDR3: TGTGCCAGCAGACTGACAGGGAGCTACGAGCAGTACTTC. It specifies CASRLTGSYEQYF.

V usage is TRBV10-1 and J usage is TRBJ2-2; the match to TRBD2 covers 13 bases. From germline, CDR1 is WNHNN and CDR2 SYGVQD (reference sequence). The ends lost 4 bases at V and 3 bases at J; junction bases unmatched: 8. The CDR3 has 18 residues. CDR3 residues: CASSGLRGTSGDTGELFF. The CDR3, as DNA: TGCGCCAGCAGTGGGCTTAGGGGGACTAGCGGGGACACCGGGGAGCTGTTTTTT.

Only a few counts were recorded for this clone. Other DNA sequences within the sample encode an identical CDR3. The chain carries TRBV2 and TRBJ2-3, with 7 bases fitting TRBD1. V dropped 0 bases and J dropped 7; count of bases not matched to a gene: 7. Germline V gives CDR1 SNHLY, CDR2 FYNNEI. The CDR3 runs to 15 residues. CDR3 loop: CASSEAGLRGNTQYF. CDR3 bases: TGTGCCAGCAGTGAAGCGGGGCTCAGGGGGAATACGCAGTATTTT.

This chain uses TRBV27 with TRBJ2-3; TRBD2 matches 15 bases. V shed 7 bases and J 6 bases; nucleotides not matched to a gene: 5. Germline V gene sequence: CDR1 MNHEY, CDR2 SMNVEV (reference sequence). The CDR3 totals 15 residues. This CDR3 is CASNGLAGGPDTQYF. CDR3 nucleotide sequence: TGTGCCAGCAACGGACTAGCGGGGGGGCCCGATACGCAGTATTTT.

CDR3 bases: TGTGCCACCAGCAGAGTCTTTAATGAGCAGTTCTTC. Residues: CATSRVFNEQFF. The V call is TRBV15, the J call TRBJ2-1; no firm D call. The CDR3 consists of 12 residues. V was trimmed by 1 base and J by 7 bases, leaving 5 bases between them. Germline V CDR1 and CDR2: LNHNV, YYDKDF (reference sequence). Filled out from reference TRBV15 and TRBJ2-1, the complete variable domain reads DAMVIQNPRYQVTQFGKPVTLSCSQTLNHNVMYWYQQKSSQAPKLLFHYYDKDFNNEADTPDNFQSRRPNTSFCFLDIRSPGLGDTAMYLCATSRVFNEQFFGPGTRLTVL.

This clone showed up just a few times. The chain's CDR3 is CASSVPGGSNQPQHF. CDR3 sequence (DNA): TGTGCCAGCAGTGTCCCAGGTGGGAGCAATCAGCCCCAGCATTTT. V and J are TRBV28 and TRBJ1-5; D remains ambiguous. This CDR3 has 15 residues. Looked up from germline, CDR1 is MDHEN and CDR2 is SYDVKM. Trimming stripped 5 bases from V and 1 base from J, with 12 bases between. The variable domain in full, with the rest retrieved from reference TRBV28 and TRBJ1-5, is DVKVTQSSRYLVKRTGEKVFLECVQDMDHENMFWYRQDPGLGLRLIYFSYDVKMKEKGDIPEGYSVSREKKERFSLILESASTNQTSMYLCASSVPGGSNQPQHFGDGTRLSIL.

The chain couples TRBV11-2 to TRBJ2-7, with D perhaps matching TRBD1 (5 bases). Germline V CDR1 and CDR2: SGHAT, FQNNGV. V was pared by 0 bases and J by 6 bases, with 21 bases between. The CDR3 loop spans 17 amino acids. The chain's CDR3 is CASSLDGAGKAGAEQYF. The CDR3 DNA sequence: TGTGCCAGCAGCTTAGATGGGGCTGGCAAAGCTGGCGCCGAGCAGTACTTC.

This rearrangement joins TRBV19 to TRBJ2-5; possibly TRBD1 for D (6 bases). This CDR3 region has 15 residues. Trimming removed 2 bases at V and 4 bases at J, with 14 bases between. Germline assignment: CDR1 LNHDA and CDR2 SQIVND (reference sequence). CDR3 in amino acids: CASSINPTGLETQYF. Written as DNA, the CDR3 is TGTGCCAGTAGTATAAACCCCACAGGGTTAGAGACCCAGTACTTC.

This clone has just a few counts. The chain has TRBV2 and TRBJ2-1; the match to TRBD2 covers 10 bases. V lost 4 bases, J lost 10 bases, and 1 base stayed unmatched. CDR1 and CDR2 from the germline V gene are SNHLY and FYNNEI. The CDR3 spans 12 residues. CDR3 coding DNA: TGTGCCAGCAGTGGGACTAGCGGAGAGCAGTTCTTC. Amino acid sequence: CASSGTSGEQFF.

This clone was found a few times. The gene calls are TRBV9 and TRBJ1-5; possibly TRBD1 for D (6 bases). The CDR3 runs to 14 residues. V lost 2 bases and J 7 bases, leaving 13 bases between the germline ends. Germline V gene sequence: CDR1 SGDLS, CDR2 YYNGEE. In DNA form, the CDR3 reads TGTGCCAGCAGCGTTAACAGGGAAGGACAGCCCCAGCATTTT. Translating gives CASSVNREGQPQHF.

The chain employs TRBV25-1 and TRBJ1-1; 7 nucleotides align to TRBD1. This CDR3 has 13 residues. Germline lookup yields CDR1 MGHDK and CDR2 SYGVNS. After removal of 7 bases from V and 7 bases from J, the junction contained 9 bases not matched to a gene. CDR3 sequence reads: CASTHRRDSEAFF. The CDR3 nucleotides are TGTGCCAGCACCCATCGGCGGGACAGTGAAGCTTTCTTT.

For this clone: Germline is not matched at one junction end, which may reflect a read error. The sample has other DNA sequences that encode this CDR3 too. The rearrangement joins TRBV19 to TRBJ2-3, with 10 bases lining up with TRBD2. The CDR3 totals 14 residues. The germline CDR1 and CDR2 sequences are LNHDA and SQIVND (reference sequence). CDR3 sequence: CASASGTSADTQYF. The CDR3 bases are TGCGCCAGTGCTTCCGGGACTAGCGCCGATACGCAGTATTTT. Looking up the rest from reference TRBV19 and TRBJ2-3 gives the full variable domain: DGGITQSPKYLFRKEGQNVTLSCEQNLNHDAMYWYRQDPGQGLRLIYYSQIVNDFQKGDIAEGYSVSREKKESFPLTVTSAQKNPTAFYLCASASGTSADTQYFGPGTRLTVL.

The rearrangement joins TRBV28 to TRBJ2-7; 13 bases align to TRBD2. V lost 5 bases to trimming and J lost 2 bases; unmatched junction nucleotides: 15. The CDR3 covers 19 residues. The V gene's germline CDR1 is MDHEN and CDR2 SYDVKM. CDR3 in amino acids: CASSLSGVLAGGPAYEQYF. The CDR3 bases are TGTGCCAGCAGTCTCAGTGGGGTACTAGCGGGAGGGCCCGCCTACGAGCAGTACTTC.

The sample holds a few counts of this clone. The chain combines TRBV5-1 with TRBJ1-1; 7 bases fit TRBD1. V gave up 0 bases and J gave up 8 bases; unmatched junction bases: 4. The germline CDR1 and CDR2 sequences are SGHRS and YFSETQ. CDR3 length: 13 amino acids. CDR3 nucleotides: TGCGCCAGCAGCTTGGGGCAGGGGGGAGAAGCTTTCTTT. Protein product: CASSLGQGGEAFF.

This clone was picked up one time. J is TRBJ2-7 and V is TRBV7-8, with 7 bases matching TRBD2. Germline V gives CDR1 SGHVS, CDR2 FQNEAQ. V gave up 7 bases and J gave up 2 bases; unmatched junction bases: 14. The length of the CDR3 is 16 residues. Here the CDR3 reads CASILGVSGLAYEQYF. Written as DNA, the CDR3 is TGTGCCAGCATCCTAGGCGTCTCCGGACTAGCCTACGAGCAGTACTTC.

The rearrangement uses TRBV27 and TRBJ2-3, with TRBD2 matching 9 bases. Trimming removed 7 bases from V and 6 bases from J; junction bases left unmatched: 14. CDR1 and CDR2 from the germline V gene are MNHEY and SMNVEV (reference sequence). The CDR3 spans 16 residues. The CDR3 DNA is TGTGCCAGCAATAAAGCGGGAGGCCCAGGGTTGGATACGCAGTATTTT. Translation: CASNKAGGPGLDTQYF.

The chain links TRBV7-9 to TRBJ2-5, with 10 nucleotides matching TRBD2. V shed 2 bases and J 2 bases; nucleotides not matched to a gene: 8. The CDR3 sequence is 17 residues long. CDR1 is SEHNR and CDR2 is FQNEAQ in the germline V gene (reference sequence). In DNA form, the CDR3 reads TGTGCCAGCAGCTTAAGCCTGCCTAGCGGGGGACAAGAGACCCAGTACTTC. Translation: CASSLSLPSGGQETQYF.

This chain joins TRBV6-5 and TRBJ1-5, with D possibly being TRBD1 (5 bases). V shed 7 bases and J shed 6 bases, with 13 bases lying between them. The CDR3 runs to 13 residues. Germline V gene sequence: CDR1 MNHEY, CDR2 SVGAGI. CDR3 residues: CASINGGVQPQHF. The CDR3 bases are TGTGCCAGCATCAACGGGGGTGTTCAGCCCCAGCATTTT.

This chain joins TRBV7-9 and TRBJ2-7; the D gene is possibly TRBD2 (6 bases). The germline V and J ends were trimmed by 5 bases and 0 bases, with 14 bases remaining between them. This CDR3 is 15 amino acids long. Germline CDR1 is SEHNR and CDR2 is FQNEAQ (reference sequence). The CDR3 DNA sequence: TGTGCCAGCAGCCCCGGAGGGAGTCACTCCTACGAGCAGTACTTC. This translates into CASSPGGSHSYEQYF.

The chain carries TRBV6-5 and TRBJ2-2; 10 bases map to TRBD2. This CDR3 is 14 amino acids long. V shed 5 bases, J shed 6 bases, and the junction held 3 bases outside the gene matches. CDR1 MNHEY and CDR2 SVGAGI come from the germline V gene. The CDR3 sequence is CASSGSGGAGELFF. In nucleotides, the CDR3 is TGTGCCAGCAGTGGAAGCGGGGGGGCCGGGGAGCTGTTTTTT.

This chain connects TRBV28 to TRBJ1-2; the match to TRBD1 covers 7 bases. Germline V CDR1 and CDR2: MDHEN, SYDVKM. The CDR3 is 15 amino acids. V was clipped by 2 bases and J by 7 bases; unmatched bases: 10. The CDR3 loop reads CASSLDVSGQRGYTF. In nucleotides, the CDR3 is TGTGCCAGCAGTTTAGATGTTTCGGGACAGCGTGGCTACACCTTC.

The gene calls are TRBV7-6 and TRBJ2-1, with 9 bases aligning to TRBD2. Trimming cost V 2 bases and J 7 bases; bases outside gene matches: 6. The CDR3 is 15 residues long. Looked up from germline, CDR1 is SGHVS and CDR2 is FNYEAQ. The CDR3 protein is CASSLLLAGKNEQFF. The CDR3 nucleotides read TGTGCCAGCAGCTTACTTCTAGCGGGGAAGAATGAGCAGTTCTTC.